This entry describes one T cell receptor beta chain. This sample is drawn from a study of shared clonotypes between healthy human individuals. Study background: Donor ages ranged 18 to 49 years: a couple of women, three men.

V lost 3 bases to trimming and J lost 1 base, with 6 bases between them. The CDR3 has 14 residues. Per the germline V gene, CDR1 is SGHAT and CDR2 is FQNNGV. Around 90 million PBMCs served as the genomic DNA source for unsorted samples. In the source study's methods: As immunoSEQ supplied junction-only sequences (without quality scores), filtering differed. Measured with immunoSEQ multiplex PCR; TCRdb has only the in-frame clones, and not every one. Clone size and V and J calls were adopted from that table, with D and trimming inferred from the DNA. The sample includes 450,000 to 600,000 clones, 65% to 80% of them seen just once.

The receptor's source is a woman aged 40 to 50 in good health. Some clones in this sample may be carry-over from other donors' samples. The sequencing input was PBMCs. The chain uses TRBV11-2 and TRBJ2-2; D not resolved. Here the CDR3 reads CASSFLENTGELFF. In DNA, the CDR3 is TGTGCCAGCAGCTTCCTGGAGAACACCGGGGAGCTGTTTTTT.